A selection of T cell receptor beta chains follows, all from one sample in a study of breast tumors, draining lymph nodes, adjacent tissues. Via MiXCR, TCRdb re-called the multiplex PCR reads, giving one row per CDR3 protein. This table holds some 52,000 distinct CDR3 sequences, under 50% found once. Sequenced material: breast tumor tissue. These receptor sequences come from a female donor with breast cancer. Some clones in this sample may be carry-over from other donors' samples. Both conserved end residues are part of each CDR3. A D gene is named only where the DNA matches it firmly. Expanded clones are given a class, and other clones once, few, many or no size at all.

abundance: many; d_gene: NA; v_gene: TRBV11-2; j_gene: TRBJ2-3; CDR3aa: CASSLDGRVGDTQYF; CDR3nt: TGTGCCAGCAGCTTAGATGGCAGGGTAGGAGATACGCAGTATTTT
abundance: many; d_gene: NA; v_gene: TRBV6-6; j_gene: TRBJ1-1; CDR3aa: CASSKTPGDEAFF; CDR3nt: TGTGCCAGCAGTAAGACCCCAGGGGATGAAGCTTTCTTT
abundance: NA; d_gene: TRBD1; v_gene: TRBV5-1; j_gene: TRBJ1-2; CDR3aa: CASSLVQGNYGYTF; CDR3nt: TGCGCCAGCAGCTTGGTACAGGGGAACTATGGCTACACCTTC
abundance: many; d_gene: TRBD2; v_gene: TRBV10-2; j_gene: TRBJ2-7; CDR3aa: CASSGLARYEQYF; CDR3nt: TGCGCCAGCAGTGGACTAGCGCGTTACGAGCAGTACTTC
abundance: NA; d_gene: NA; v_gene: TRBV7-2; j_gene: TRBJ1-5; CDR3aa: CASSSSGQYNQPQHF; CDR3nt: TGTGCCAGCAGCTCCAGTGGACAGTACAATCAGCCCCAGCATTTT
abundance: NA; d_gene: NA; v_gene: TRBV7-9; j_gene: TRBJ2-2; CDR3aa: CASSLSTDTGELFF; CDR3nt: TGTGCCAGCAGCTTATCGACGGACACCGGGGAGCTGTTTTTT
abundance: NA; d_gene: TRBD2; v_gene: TRBV7-2; j_gene: TRBJ2-3; CDR3aa: CASSAQPSGSGTDTQYF; CDR3nt: TGTGCCAGCAGCGCCCAACCTAGCGGGTCCGGCACAGATACGCAGTATTTT
abundance: many; d_gene: TRBD1; v_gene: TRBV5-5; j_gene: TRBJ2-7; CDR3aa: CASSLETGFYEQYF; CDR3nt: TGTGCCAGCAGCTTAGAGACAGGGTTCTACGAGCAGTACTTC
abundance: many; d_gene: TRBD1; v_gene: TRBV2; j_gene: TRBJ1-6; CDR3aa: CASSKTGEIDSPLHF; CDR3nt: TGTGCCAGCAGTAAGACAGGGGAGATTGATTCACCCCTCCACTTT
abundance: few; d_gene: TRBD2; v_gene: TRBV15; j_gene: TRBJ2-5; CDR3aa: CATSSLRTSKETQYF; CDR3nt: TGTGCCACCAGCAGTTTGAGGACTAGTAAAGAGACCCAGTACTTC
abundance: NA; d_gene: NA; v_gene: TRBV20-1; j_gene: TRBJ2-1; CDR3aa: CSARTPATSSNEQFF; CDR3nt: TGCAGTGCCAGGACACCAGCGACCTCCTCCAATGAGCAGTTCTTC
abundance: NA; d_gene: TRBD2; v_gene: TRBV20-1; j_gene: TRBJ2-3; CDR3aa: CSAYPGLYYNEQYF; CDR3nt: TGCAGTGCATATCCGGGACTATACTACAATGAGCAGTATTTT
abundance: NA; d_gene: NA; v_gene: TRBV5-6; j_gene: TRBJ1-1; CDR3aa: CASRGRGTEAFF; CDR3nt: TGTGCCAGCCGGGGGAGGGGCACTGAAGCTTTCTTT
abundance: NA; d_gene: NA; v_gene: TRBV7-4; j_gene: TRBJ2-7; CDR3aa: CASSLRDYEQYF; CDR3nt: TGTGCCAGCAGCCTGCGAGACTACGAGCAGTACTTC
abundance: many; d_gene: NA; v_gene: TRBV4-2; j_gene: TRBJ2-1; CDR3aa: CASSHDRNGYNEQFF; CDR3nt: TGTGCCAGCAGCCATGATCGTAATGGCTACAATGAGCAGTTCTTC
abundance: NA; d_gene: TRBD2; v_gene: TRBV9; j_gene: TRBJ2-3; CDR3aa: CASSPGTSGRTDTQYF; CDR3nt: TGTGCCAGCAGCCCGGGGACTAGCGGGAGAACAGATACGCAGTATTTT
abundance: many; d_gene: TRBD2; v_gene: TRBV4-1; j_gene: TRBJ2-3; CDR3aa: CASSGISGRAVSDTQYF; CDR3nt: TGCGCCAGCAGCGGAATTAGCGGGAGGGCCGTGTCGGATACGCAGTATTTT
abundance: many; d_gene: TRBD1; v_gene: TRBV7-3; j_gene: TRBJ2-1; CDR3aa: CASSLSGTGGYEQFF; CDR3nt: TGTGCCAGCAGCTTGTCCGGGACAGGGGGCTATGAGCAGTTCTTC
abundance: NA; d_gene: NA; v_gene: TRBV28; j_gene: TRBJ2-3; CDR3aa: CASELAGRIDTQYF; CDR3nt: TGTGCCAGCGAATTAGCTGGGAGGATAGATACGCAGTATTTT
abundance: few; d_gene: TRBD2; v_gene: TRBV28; j_gene: TRBJ2-3; CDR3aa: CASSSSLADTQYF; CDR3nt: TGTGCCAGCAGTTCCTCACTAGCGGATACGCAGTATTTT
abundance: NA; d_gene: NA; v_gene: TRBV19; j_gene: TRBJ1-1; CDR3aa: CASRAFTEAFF; CDR3nt: TGTGCCAGTAGAGCATTCACTGAAGCTTTCTTT
abundance: NA; d_gene: NA; v_gene: TRBV20-1; j_gene: TRBJ1-1; CDR3aa: CSAPTSTVNTEAFF; CDR3nt: TGCAGTGCTCCCACCTCGACAGTAAACACTGAAGCTTTCTTT
abundance: NA; d_gene: TRBD2; v_gene: TRBV4-2; j_gene: TRBJ2-1; CDR3aa: CASGPGLAGLNEQFF; CDR3nt: TGTGCCAGCGGACCGGGACTAGCGGGACTGAATGAGCAGTTCTTC
abundance: once; d_gene: NA; v_gene: TRBV4-2; j_gene: TRBJ1-5; CDR3aa: CASSQDAGSSNQPQHF; CDR3nt: TGTGCCAGCAGCCAAGATGCAGGGTCTAGCAATCAGCCCCAGCATTTT
abundance: NA; d_gene: TRBD1; v_gene: TRBV24-1; j_gene: TRBJ2-7; CDR3aa: CATSEGQGAKELTYEQYF; CDR3nt: TGTGCCACCAGTGAGGGACAGGGGGCTAAGGAGCTTACCTACGAGCAGTACTTC
abundance: NA; d_gene: NA; v_gene: TRBV6-2/TRBV6-3; j_gene: TRBJ1-1; CDR3aa: CASSPGGTMDTEAFF; CDR3nt: TGTGCCAGCAGTCCCGGGGGGACTATGGACACTGAAGCTTTCTTT
abundance: many; d_gene: TRBD2; v_gene: TRBV7-9; j_gene: TRBJ2-7; CDR3aa: CASSTTSGSSYEQYF; CDR3nt: TGTGCCAGCAGCACCACTAGCGGAAGCTCCTACGAGCAGTACTTC
abundance: NA; d_gene: NA; v_gene: TRBV6-2/TRBV6-3; j_gene: TRBJ2-7; CDR3aa: CASFAPGQPWDFFYEQYF; CDR3nt: TGTGCCAGCTTCGCCCCGGGACAGCCTTGGGACTTCTTCTACGAGCAGTACTTC
abundance: many; d_gene: NA; v_gene: TRBV4-3; j_gene: TRBJ1-2; CDR3aa: CASRDLSNRGYTF; CDR3nt: TGCGCCAGTAGGGACCTCTCAAATAGGGGCTACACCTTC
abundance: many; d_gene: TRBD2; v_gene: TRBV20-1; j_gene: TRBJ2-2; CDR3aa: CSAPGLAGAFTGELFF; CDR3nt: TGCAGTGCCCCGGGACTAGCGGGAGCATTTACCGGGGAGCTGTTTTTT
abundance: once; d_gene: NA; v_gene: TRBV19; j_gene: TRBJ1-3; CDR3aa: CASGERRNTIYF; CDR3nt: TGTGCCAGCGGGGAGAGAAGAAACACCATATATTTT
abundance: NA; d_gene: NA; v_gene: TRBV7-3; j_gene: TRBJ2-4; CDR3aa: CASSQVGFENIQYF; CDR3nt: TGTGCCAGCAGCCAAGTCGGGTTCGAAAACATTCAGTACTTC
abundance: many; d_gene: NA; v_gene: TRBV11-3; j_gene: TRBJ2-1; CDR3aa: CASSTPNLDGMGNEQFF; CDR3nt: TGTGCCAGCAGCACCCCCAATTTAGACGGGATGGGGAATGAGCAGTTCTTC
abundance: many; d_gene: TRBD2; v_gene: TRBV5-6; j_gene: TRBJ2-3; CDR3aa: CASSYTSGSIDTQYF; CDR3nt: TGTGCCAGCAGCTACACTAGCGGGAGTATAGATACGCAGTATTTT
abundance: many; d_gene: NA; v_gene: TRBV29-1; j_gene: TRBJ2-5; CDR3aa: CSVEGWGETQYF; CDR3nt: TGCAGCGTTGAAGGGTGGGGGGAGACCCAGTACTTC
abundance: many; d_gene: TRBD2; v_gene: TRBV2; j_gene: TRBJ2-5; CDR3aa: CASSQTSGSQETQYF; CDR3nt: TGTGCCAGCAGCCAGACTAGCGGGAGCCAGGAGACCCAGTACTTC
abundance: many; d_gene: NA; v_gene: TRBV3-2; j_gene: TRBJ2-7; CDR3aa: CASSQGRLAGSSYEQYF; CDR3nt: TGTGCCAGCAGCCAAGGTCGCCTAGCGGGGAGCTCCTACGAGCAGTACTTC
abundance: many; d_gene: TRBD1; v_gene: TRBV19; j_gene: TRBJ1-5; CDR3aa: CASSIAGQGNQPQHF; CDR3nt: TGTGCCAGTAGTATAGCGGGACAGGGAAATCAGCCCCAGCATTTT
abundance: many; d_gene: NA; v_gene: TRBV12-3/TRBV12-4; j_gene: TRBJ1-1; CDR3aa: CASSHGRSEAFF; CDR3nt: TGTGCCAGCAGTCACGGACGGTCTGAAGCTTTCTTT
abundance: few; d_gene: NA; v_gene: TRBV4-3; j_gene: TRBJ1-1; CDR3aa: CASSQDPQGGEAFF; CDR3nt: TGCGCCAGCAGCCAGGATCCTCAGGGTGGTGAAGCTTTCTTT
abundance: NA; d_gene: NA; v_gene: TRBV5-6; j_gene: TRBJ2-5; CDR3aa: CASRPGTPRHEETQYF; CDR3nt: TGTGCCAGCAGGCCCGGGACACCCAGGCATGAAGAGACCCAGTACTTC
abundance: NA; d_gene: TRBD2; v_gene: TRBV7-9; j_gene: TRBJ2-1; CDR3aa: CASSRPLAGGPNEQFF; CDR3nt: TGTGCCAGCAGCCGCCCACTAGCGGGAGGTCCCAATGAGCAGTTCTTC